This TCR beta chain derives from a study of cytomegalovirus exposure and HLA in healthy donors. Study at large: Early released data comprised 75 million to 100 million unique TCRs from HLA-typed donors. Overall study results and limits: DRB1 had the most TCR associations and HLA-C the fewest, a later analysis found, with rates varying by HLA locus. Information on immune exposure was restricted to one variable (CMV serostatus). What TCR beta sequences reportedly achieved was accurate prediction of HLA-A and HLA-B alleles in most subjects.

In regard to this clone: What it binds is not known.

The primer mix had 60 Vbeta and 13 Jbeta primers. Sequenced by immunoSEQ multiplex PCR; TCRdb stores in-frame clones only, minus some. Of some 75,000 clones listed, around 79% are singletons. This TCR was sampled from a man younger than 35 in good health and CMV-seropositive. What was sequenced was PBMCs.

The CDR3 coding sequence is TGTGCCAGCAGTCCCTATTCGGGGGTCGACTATGGCTACACCTTC. This gives the protein CASSPYSGVDYGYTF. The J gene is TRBJ1-2, the V gene TRBV28; weak D call: TRBD1 (5 bases). Germline assignment: CDR1 MDHEN and CDR2 SYDVKM. The V and J ends lost 5 bases and 3 bases respectively, with 16 bases between them. The CDR3 covers 15 residues.